These 11 T cell receptor beta chains were sequenced from one sample in a study of blood T cell repertoires in COVID-19. TCRdb's table, derived via immunoSEQ multiplex PCR, lists solely in-frame clones and lacks some. The sample includes 250,000 to 350,000 clones, around 90% of them seen just once. Sequenced: PBMCs or T cells enriched from blood (not recorded which). All receptors derive from a woman younger than 35 with acute COVID-19.

This clone is a singleton in its sample. V gene TRBV6-2 or TRBV6-3 combines with J gene TRBJ2-2; 15 bases align to TRBD2. This CDR3 spans 20 amino acids. The V segment lost 2 bases and the J segment 5 bases; nucleotides outside the gene matches: 12. CDR1 is MNHEY, CDR2 SVGEGT, per germline. In DNA form, the CDR3 reads TGTGCCAGCAGTTACCCCGGACTAGCGGGAGGGCCGATATCTACCGGGGAGCTGTTTTTT. This translates into CASSYPGLAGGPISTGELFF.

The chain recombines TRBV6-5 with TRBJ1-1, with 8 positions matching TRBD1. Germline assignment: CDR1 MNHEY and CDR2 SVGAGI. CDR3 length: 16 residues. V was pared by 4 bases and J by 1 base, with 8 bases of the junction left unmatched. The CDR3 bases are TGTGCCAGCAGTTCCACCCTCGGGACAGGGAACACTGAAGCTTTCTTT. As protein: CASSSTLGTGNTEAFF.

V and J are TRBV2 and TRBJ2-7, with 8 bases matching TRBD2. Trimming at V came to 2 bases and at J to 4 bases, leaving 4 bases not matched to a gene. The CDR3 loop spans 14 amino acids. The germline V gene has CDR1 SNHLY and CDR2 FYNNEI. CDR3 region: CASSEQREFYEQYF. The CDR3 region has the DNA TGTGCCAGCAGTGAACAGCGGGAGTTTTACGAGCAGTACTTC.

This sequence joins TRBV5-1 and TRBJ2-7, with 9 bases that match TRBD2. The length of the CDR3 is 15 residues. Germline V CDR1 and CDR2: SGHRS, YFSETQ. Trimming removed 4 bases from V and 5 bases from J; junction bases left unmatched: 10. CDR3 loop: CASSPPGGRVHEQYF. DNA of the CDR3: TGCGCCAGCAGCCCGCCGGGCGGGAGGGTCCACGAGCAGTACTTC. Based on the CDR3 plus reference TRBV5-1 and TRBJ2-7, the full variable domain is KAGVTQTPRYLIKTRGQQVTLSCSPISGHRSVSWYQQTPGQGLQFLFEYFSETQRNKGNFPGRFSGRQFSNSRSEMNVSTLELGDSALYLCASSPPGGRVHEQYFGPGTRLTVT.

The chain employs TRBV19 and TRBJ2-5, with D possibly TRBD2 on 5 matching bases. CDR3 length equals 15 residues. Germline V gene sequence: CDR1 LNHDA, CDR2 SQIVND (reference sequence). Trimming removed 8 bases from V and 6 bases from J, with 22 bases in between. The CDR3 loop is CASSPGRDSMKTQYF. The CDR3 DNA follows: TGTGCCAGTTCCCCCGGCCGGGATTCGATGAAGACCCAGTACTTC. The variable domain in full, with the rest retrieved from reference TRBV19 and TRBJ2-5, is DGGITQSPKYLFRKEGQNVTLSCEQNLNHDAMYWYRQDPGQGLRLIYYSQIVNDFQKGDIAEGYSVSREKKESFPLTVTSAQKNPTAFYLCASSPGRDSMKTQYFGPGTRLLVL.

V and J are TRBV4-2 and TRBJ1-2; 8 bases fit TRBD1. V lost 5 bases, J lost 0 bases, and 8 bases stayed unmatched. Germline lookup yields CDR1 LGHNA and CDR2 YNFKEQ. This CDR3 is built from 16 residues. For the CDR3, the DNA is TGTGCCAGCAGCGACCAGGGGGCGAGAGCTAACTATGGCTACACCTTC. Its translation is CASSDQGARANYGYTF.

The chain joins TRBV28 to TRBJ2-1; 9 bases map to TRBD2. CDR3 length equals 15 residues. Germline V lookup: CDR1 MDHEN, CDR2 SYDVKM. Trimming took 5 bases from V and 5 from J; bases not matched to a gene: 7. In DNA form, the CDR3 reads TGTGCCAGCAGTCTTGGGACTAGCTTAAACAATGAGCAGTTCTTC. Protein: CASSLGTSLNNEQFF.

The rearrangement links TRBV5-4 to TRBJ1-1; D is unclear. CDR1 SGHNT and CDR2 YYREEE come from the germline V gene (reference sequence). This CDR3 has 14 residues. The V and J ends lost 6 bases and 2 bases respectively, with 14 bases between them. This CDR3 is CASTLWRVNTEAFF. The CDR3 DNA sequence: TGTGCCAGCACCCTTTGGAGGGTAAACACTGAAGCTTTCTTT.

The chain uses TRBV7-8 and TRBJ1-1; D not certain. From germline, CDR1 is SGHVS and CDR2 FQNEAQ. Trimming left V 3 bases short and J 3 bases short, with 5 bases between. This CDR3 is 12 amino acids long. CDR3 in amino acids: CASSFRDTEAFF. The CDR3 nucleotides are TGTGCCAGCAGCTTCCGAGACACTGAAGCTTTCTTT.

This clone appeared once. The V and J genes are TRBV27 and TRBJ1-6; 11 nucleotides agree with TRBD1. The CDR3 length is 18 residues. CDR1 MNHEY and CDR2 SMNVEV come from the germline V gene (reference sequence). Trimming cost V 5 bases and J 7 bases; bases outside gene matches: 13. The CDR3 spells CASSQGTGGTLRNSPLHF. CDR3 coding DNA: TGTGCCAGCAGTCAAGGGACAGGGGGGACCCTTCGGAATTCACCCCTCCACTTT.

A few counts support this clone. The chain joins TRBV4-2 to TRBJ2-7; TRBD2 aligns across 8 bases. The CDR3 extends over 15 amino acids. The ends lost 0 bases at V and 4 bases at J; junction bases unmatched: 5. In germline, CDR1 is LGHNA, CDR2 YNFKEQ. As DNA, the CDR3 is TGTGCCAGCAGCCAAGAGAGCGGGAGAGGGTACGAGCAGTACTTC. It is translated as CASSQESGRGYEQYF.